The 10 T cell receptor beta chains below were found in one sample sequenced in a study of shared T cell receptors in the human thymus. Assay used: immunoSEQ multiplex PCR; TCRdb lists only in-frame clones, some missing. The sample contains roughly 550,000 clones, about four fifths of which appear only once. This sample also appeared in a second study, on human thymus T cells.

Input material: thymocytes. These receptors came from a boy in the first two years of life with a congenital heart defect.

The V call is TRBV11-1, the J call TRBJ2-3; 9 bases are shared with TRBD1. The germline V gene has CDR1 SGHAT and CDR2 FQDESV (reference sequence). J gave up 4 bases and V 5 bases, and 7 bases lay outside the gene matches. CDR3 length: 15 residues. CDR3 DNA: TGTGCCAGCAGCGGACGACAGGGGGGGCCAGATACGCAGTATTTT. Translating it yields CASSGRQGGPDTQYF.

This clone was seen only a few times. This chain connects TRBV4-3 to TRBJ1-3; 8 bases line up with TRBD1. Per germline, CDR1 LGHNA and CDR2 YSLEER. V gave up 0 bases and J gave up 1 base; unmatched junction bases: 14. This CDR3 is 20 amino acids long. Here the CDR3 reads CASSQDLAGGVGSSGNTIYF. CDR3 in DNA: TGCGCCAGCAGCCAAGACCTGGCAGGGGGCGTAGGGTCGTCTGGAAACACCATATATTTT.

This chain joins TRBV27 and TRBJ1-1, with D perhaps matching TRBD1 (5 bases). This CDR3 spans 15 amino acids. Germline CDR1 is MNHEY and CDR2 is SMNVEV (reference sequence). V lost 6 bases and J lost 6, with 20 bases in between. CDR3 in amino acids: CASRTQTDPQSEAFF. CDR3 nucleotide sequence: TGTGCCAGCAGAACGCAGACAGATCCTCAATCTGAAGCTTTCTTT.

The rearrangement links TRBV25-1 to TRBJ2-2; 8 nucleotides match TRBD2. Germline V CDR1 and CDR2: MGHDK, SYGVNS. This CDR3 has 15 residues. V shed 4 bases and J 4 bases; nucleotides not matched to a gene: 5. The CDR3 nucleotides read TGTGCCAGCAGTGCGACTAGCGTCGGCACCGGGGAGCTGTTTTTT. It is translated as CASSATSVGTGELFF.

The chain carries TRBV13 and TRBJ2-2, with 8 bases identical to TRBD2. This CDR3 has 17 residues. After removal of 5 bases from V and 5 bases from J, the junction contained 13 bases not matched to a gene. Germline V gene sequence: CDR1 PRHDT, CDR2 FYEKMQ (reference sequence). The CDR3, as DNA: TGTGCCAGCAGCCCCGTTCCCGCGGGACTAGGGACCGGGGAGCTGTTTTTT. This sequence encodes CASSPVPAGLGTGELFF.

The chain joins TRBV2 to TRBJ2-1; D is perhaps TRBD1 (5 bases). The V gene's germline CDR1 is SNHLY and CDR2 FYNNEI. CDR3 length: 15 residues. Trimming cost V 1 base and J 8 bases, with 15 bases left between them. The CDR3 is CASSEVAGYDDEQFF. The CDR3 DNA reads as TGTGCCAGCAGTGAAGTTGCAGGGTATGATGATGAGCAGTTCTTC. Full variable domain (remainder filled in from reference TRBV2 and TRBJ2-1): EPEVTQTPSHQVTQMGQEVILRCVPISNHLYFYWYRQILGQKVEFLVSFYNNEISEKSEIFDDQFSVERPDGSNFTLKIRSTKLEDSAMYFCASSEVAGYDDEQFFGPGTRLTVL.

In its sample, this clone was seen once. The chain joins TRBV4-3 to TRBJ2-1; a possible D gene is TRBD2 (6 bases). The germline V gene encodes CDR1 LGHNA and CDR2 YSLEER. This CDR3 contains 11 residues. V lost 4 bases to trimming and J lost 13 bases, with 11 bases between them. CDR3 protein: CASSLEGLQFF. CDR3 nucleotide sequence: TGCGCCAGCAGCCTGGAGGGACTTCAGTTCTTC.

This clone was observed a single time. This chain joins TRBV10-3 and TRBJ2-1; D ambiguous. From germline, CDR1 is ENHRY and CDR2 SYGVKD. The CDR3 spans 15 residues. The V and J ends lost 4 bases and 0 bases respectively, with 10 bases between them. CDR3 loop: CAISVVPSSYNEQFF. CDR3 DNA sequence: TGTGCCATCAGTGTAGTCCCTAGCTCCTACAATGAGCAGTTCTTC.

CDR3 nucleotide sequence: TGTGCCAGCAGCCAACATCTGGACACCCCTGGGGAGCAGTTCTTC. Amino acid sequence: CASSQHLDTPGEQFF. The J gene is TRBJ2-1, the V gene TRBV7-2; D may be TRBD1 (5 bases). The CDR3 length is 15 residues. Germline CDR1 SGHTA, CDR2 FQGNSA. V shed 5 bases and J shed 10 bases, with 21 bases lying between them.

The CDR3 spells CAREGTSGNTIYF. CDR3 in DNA: TGTGCCCGCGAGGGGACTTCTGGAAACACCATATATTTT. This sequence joins TRBV30 and TRBJ1-3; D perhaps matches TRBD1 (5 bases). Trimming stripped 8 bases from V and 1 base from J, with 12 bases between. This CDR3 spans 13 amino acids. Germline CDR1 reads GTSNPN; CDR2 reads SVGIG (reference sequence).